There are a few counts of the clone carrying this TCR beta chain. What it binds is not known. This entry belongs to a study of beta chain features in type 1 diabetes. About the study: The study found patients and healthy donors alike in age, gender and cell yields. Study-level points and caveats: Resolution of whether HLA type affects TCRB rearrangement was not achieved here. All four CD4+ subsets from Type 1 diabetes patients carried moderately but significantly shorter TCRB CDR3s.

Sequencing targeted expressed TCRB transcripts, as all isolated RNA had been reverse transcribed. Data came from immunoSEQ multiplex PCR; TCRdb stores just in-frame clones and leaves some out. The sample includes roughly 730,000 clones, around 15% of them seen just once. Germline V gene data show CDR1 as SGHNT and CDR2 as YYREEE (reference sequence). V was cut by 0 bases and J by 4 bases, with 11 bases left in between. CDR3 length: 14 residues. The rearrangement links TRBV5-4 to TRBJ2-7, with D possibly matching TRBD1 (5 bases). Sequenced material: naive CD4+ T cells from blood. This receptor was identified in a man aged 18 to 30 with type 1 diabetes. CDR3 amino acids: CASSLAGYGYEQYF. The DNA of the CDR3 is TGTGCCAGCAGCTTGGCAGGGTACGGGTACGAGCAGTACTTC.